Sequencing of this T cell receptor (beta chain) was carried out in a study of response to subunit inactivated influenza vaccine. In TCRdb, the RT-PCR reads were re-called with MiXCR into one record per CDR3 protein. The sample records almost 600,000 distinct CDR3 sequences, around 15% being singletons. Study observations and caveats: It was the authors' suggestion that each seasonal influenza vaccination recruits few new T cells.

V dropped 5 bases and J dropped 3 bases, with 17 bases sitting between them. The germline V gene has CDR1 MNHEY and CDR2 SMNVEV (reference sequence). CDR3 size: 15 residues. The table lists this clonotype with a few counts. Its antigen is unknown. Sequences were derived from PBMCs from blood, sampled roughly 12 days after vaccination. The origin of this receptor is a man in his fifties or sixties who received an inactivated influenza vaccine. The V call is TRBV27, the J call TRBJ2-7, with D perhaps TRBD1 (6 bases). The CDR3 sequence: CASSGGGGEVYEQYF. As DNA, the CDR3 is TGTGCCAGCAGTGGGGGTGGGGGCGAAGTCTACGAGCAGTACTTC.